This T cell receptor (beta chain) comes out of a study of T cell repertoires in cytomegalovirus infection. For the study at large: Through public TCR beta signatures, both CMV infection and matching HLA type were indicated. General study findings and limits: The ex vivo response was dominated by HLA-C-restricted CMV-specific TCR beta clonotypes. The study identified carriers of CMV plus the relevant HLA from cumulative public TCR beta family frequency.

This clonotype has just a few counts. The antigen remains unidentified. The germline V gene encodes CDR1 SNHLY and CDR2 FYNNEI. The CDR3 contains 14 residues. With 7 bases removed from V and 2 bases from J, the gap between germline ends came to 13 bases. TCRdb re-called the reads with MiXCR, one entry per CDR3 protein. The table lists 150,000 to 200,000 distinct CDR3 sequences, 9.5% of them singletons. The TCR sequence derives from a human donor in good health (CMV status not recorded). Some clones in this sample may be carry-over from other donors' samples. The chain is built from TRBV2 and TRBJ2-3; weak D call: TRBD2 (6 bases). Sequences were obtained from PBMCs. The CDR3 DNA sequence: TGTGCCAGCATGCGGGGCGGGAACACAGATACGCAGTATTTT. It translates to CASMRGGNTDTQYF.